A single T cell receptor beta chain is shown here with its context. Its specificity is unknown. These data belong to a study of T cell responses to AZD1222 COVID-19 vaccine. Broader study findings: Clonal diversity may have been underestimated in mostly white British donors. Sampling captured repertoires only after the peak T cell response. At baseline, just 6 or 7 AZD1222 recipients tested seropositive. The breadth and depth of Spike-specific TCRs increased once two AZD1222 doses had been given.

TCRdb's table, derived via immunoSEQ multiplex PCR, lists solely in-frame clones and lacks some. The sample has around 140,000 clones, roughly 90% seen once. The CDR3 consists of 18 residues. Per germline, CDR1 SGDLS and CDR2 YYNGEE. Trimming shortened V by 0 bases and J by 0 bases, and 19 bases separated the two germline ends. The V and J genes are TRBV9 and TRBJ2-7, with D tentatively TRBD1 or TRBD2 (5 bases each). The clonotype was recovered from an adult who received the AZD1222 COVID-19 vaccine. Source: peripheral blood, taken 28 days after the second AZD1222 dose. The CDR3 protein is CASSVGNSGREISYEQYF. CDR3 DNA sequence: TGTGCCAGCAGCGTAGGAAACTCAGGGAGAGAGATCTCCTACGAGCAGTACTTC.